Shown below are 9 T cell receptor beta chains from a single sample sequenced in a study of shared clonotypes between healthy human individuals. Repertoires were generated with immunoSEQ multiplex PCR, while TCRdb's copy carries only in-frame clones and drops some. The sample yields more than 2,000,000 clones, 85% to 95% seen once. Sequenced material: naive CD4+ T cells sorted from blood. The subset was: CD45RA+ positively selected. Source of these receptors: a man aged 18 to 35 in good health.

The gene calls are TRBV5-3 and TRBJ1-6; 8 bases fit TRBD1. TRBV5-3 counts as an open reading frame of uncertain function. The CDR3 contains 17 residues. With 0 bases clipped from V and 13 bases from J, the junction kept 15 bases outside the gene matches. DNA for the CDR3: TGTGCCAGAAGCTTGGACGCGTGGGACAGGCCATCCCCCCCCCTCCACTTT. Translation: CARSLDAWDRPSPPLHF.

The CDR3 sequence is CASSYSRTLNQPQHF. In nucleotides, the CDR3 is TGTGCCAGCAGTTACTCTAGGACACTTAATCAGCCCCAGCATTTT. The chain carries TRBV6-5 and TRBJ1-5, with a tentative D call TRBD1 (5 bases). The CDR3 is 15 residues long. Between the trimmed V and J ends, which lost 0 bases and 4 bases, there was a span of 10 bases. Germline V gives CDR1 MNHEY, CDR2 SVGAGI.

The genes are TRBV2 and TRBJ2-7; 11 bases match TRBD2. V was clipped by 6 bases and J by 4 bases; unmatched bases: 8. CDR3 length equals 15 residues. The germline V gene has CDR1 SNHLY and CDR2 FYNNEI. CDR3 bases: TGTGCCAGCAGCACAGCCGGGACTAGCGGATACGAGCAGTACTTC. The encoded protein is CASSTAGTSGYEQYF.

The chain uses TRBV6-5 and TRBJ1-1; D is unclear. Trimming stripped 2 bases from V and 6 bases from J, with 10 bases between. This CDR3 has 13 residues. CDR1 is MNHEY, CDR2 SVGAGI, per germline. The CDR3 region has the DNA TGTGCCAGCAGTTACGGAAGGTCCTCTGAAGCTTTCTTT. Amino acid sequence: CASSYGRSSEAFF.

V and J are TRBV10-3 and TRBJ1-1; no firm D call. With 2 bases removed from V and 4 bases from J, the gap between germline ends came to 8 bases. The germline CDR1 and CDR2 sequences are ENHRY and SYGVKD. The CDR3 has 13 residues. The CDR3 DNA sequence: TGTGCCATCAGTGAGGTCCAGAGCACTGAAGCTTTCTTT. Residues: CAISEVQSTEAFF.

The rearrangement links TRBV11-2 to TRBJ1-1; D perhaps matches TRBD1 (6 bases). CDR3 length equals 16 residues. Germline-derived CDR1 and CDR2 are SGHAT and FQNNGV. V lost 3 bases and J lost 5, with 19 bases in between. The DNA for the CDR3 is TGTGCCAGCAGCTTCCAAGGGGGGAAAGACGGGACTGAAGCTTTCTTT. This translates into CASSFQGGKDGTEAFF.

The chain uses TRBV19 and TRBJ1-2, with unresolved D. In germline, CDR1 is LNHDA, CDR2 SQIVND (reference sequence). The CDR3 totals 16 residues. Trimming pared 0 bases from V and 2 bases from J, leaving 13 bases between. The CDR3 region is CASSIDLVAGNYGYTF. The CDR3 DNA follows: TGTGCCAGTAGTATAGATCTCGTGGCGGGAAACTATGGCTACACCTTC.

The J gene is TRBJ2-3, the V gene TRBV27; possibly TRBD2 for D (7 bases). The CDR3 consists of 18 residues. Trimming took off 9 bases at V and 2 bases at J, with 27 bases between the two ends. Germline V gene lookup returns CDR1 MNHEY and CDR2 SMNVEV (reference sequence). The CDR3, as DNA: TGTGCCAGTCAAACCTTCAATGGGGGGGGCCCGATCACAGATACGCAGTATTTT. It encodes CASQTFNGGGPITDTQYF.

V usage is TRBV6-5 and J usage is TRBJ2-7; D assignment may be TRBD1 or TRBD2 (5 bases each). The germline V gene has CDR1 MNHEY and CDR2 SVGAGI. Trimming removed 0 bases from V and 4 bases from J, with 16 bases in between. This CDR3 has 16 amino acids. The CDR3 DNA reads TGTGCCAGCAGTTACTCATTTTCAGGGACCGGGTACGAGCAGTACTTC. Its protein product is CASSYSFSGTGYEQYF.